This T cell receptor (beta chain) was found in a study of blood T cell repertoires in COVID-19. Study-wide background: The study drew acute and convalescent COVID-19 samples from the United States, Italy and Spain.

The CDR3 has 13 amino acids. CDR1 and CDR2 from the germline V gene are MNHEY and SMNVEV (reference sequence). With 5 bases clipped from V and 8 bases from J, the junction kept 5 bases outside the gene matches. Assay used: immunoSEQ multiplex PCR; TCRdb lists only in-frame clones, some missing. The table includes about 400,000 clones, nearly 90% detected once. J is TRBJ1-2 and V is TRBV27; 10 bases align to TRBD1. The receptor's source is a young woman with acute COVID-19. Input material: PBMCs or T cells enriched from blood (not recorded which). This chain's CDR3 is CASSTGQGRGYTF. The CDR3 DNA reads TGTGCCAGCAGTACGGGACAGGGGAGAGGCTACACCTTC.